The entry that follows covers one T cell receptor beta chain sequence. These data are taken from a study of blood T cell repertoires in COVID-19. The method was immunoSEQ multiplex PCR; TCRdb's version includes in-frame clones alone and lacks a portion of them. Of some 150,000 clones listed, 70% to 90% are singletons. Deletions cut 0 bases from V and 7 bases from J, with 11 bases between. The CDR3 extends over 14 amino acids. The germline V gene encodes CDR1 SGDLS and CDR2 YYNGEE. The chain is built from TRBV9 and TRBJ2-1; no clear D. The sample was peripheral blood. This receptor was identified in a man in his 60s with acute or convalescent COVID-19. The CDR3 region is CASSVEYKENEQFF. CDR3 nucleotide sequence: TGTGCCAGCAGCGTAGAATATAAGGAGAATGAGCAGTTCTTC.